A selection of T cell receptor beta chains follows, all from one sample in a study of blood T cell repertoires in COVID-19. Assay used: immunoSEQ multiplex PCR; TCRdb lists only in-frame clones, some missing. The sample holds hundreds of thousands of clones, approximately 79% seen once. Sequenced material: peripheral blood. Receptors were obtained from a woman aged 40 to 50 with active or convalescent COVID-19. CDR3s include the opening cysteine and the closing phenylalanine or tryptophan. A D gene is named only where the DNA matches it firmly. Clone size is stated in some rows and not others, as once, few, many or a class when expanded.

TRBV6-4,TRBD1,few,TRBJ1-2,15,TGTGCCAGCCAACCCAATGACAGGGGGAACTATGGCTACACCTTC,CASQPNDRGNYGYTF
TRBV30,-,-,TRBJ1-2,11,TGTGCCTGGAGTCTCGGACTTGGCTACACCTTC,CAWSLGLGYTF
TRBV28,-,-,TRBJ1-6,11,TGTGCCAGCAGCTCCAATTCACCCCTCCACTTT,CASSSNSPLHF
TRBV12-3/TRBV12-4,-,-,TRBJ2-1,13,TGTGCCAGCAGTTTACGGCAGGGAAATGAGCAGTTCTTC,CASSLRQGNEQFF
TRBV7-6,TRBD2,-,TRBJ2-3,17,TGTGCCAGCAGCCCGCGGGTAGCGGGCAGTAGCACAGATACGCAGTATTTT,CASSPRVAGSSTDTQYF
TRBV2,-,-,TRBJ1-2,13,TGTGCCAGCAGTGATGCGGGAATTACGGGCTACACCTTC,CASSDAGITGYTF
TRBV28,TRBD1,-,TRBJ1-2,11,TGTGCCAGCCGGGACAGTCCTGGCTACACCTTC,CASRDSPGYTF
TRBV5-6,-,-,TRBJ1-2,13,TGTGCCAGCAGCTTGGGTCACGGGGATGGCTACACCTTC,CASSLGHGDGYTF
TRBV5-4,-,-,TRBJ1-2,15,TGTGCCAGCAGCGTGTGGGGGGGACGGAGCTATGGCTACACCTTC,CASSVWGGRSYGYTF
TRBV20-1,TRBD1,-,TRBJ2-3,17,TGCAGTGCTAGTATCAGGGGGCGATTACTTAGCACAGATACGCAGTATTTT,CSASIRGRLLSTDTQYF
TRBV9,TRBD2,-,TRBJ2-1,17,TGTGCCAGCAGCGAGACGGGGGGGCCGTCTGCCTACAATGAGCAGTTCTTC,CASSETGGPSAYNEQFF
TRBV2,TRBD1,-,TRBJ1-2,13,TGTGCCAGCAGTCCCCAGGGGGCACAGGGCTACACCTTC,CASSPQGAQGYTF
TRBV10-1,TRBD1,-,TRBJ2-2,13,TGCGCCAGCAGTCAAGGGACAGCCGGGGAGCTGTTTTTT,CASSQGTAGELFF
TRBV10-3,TRBD2,-,TRBJ2-1,15,TGTGCCATCAGTGAGTCTCTAGCGGGGGGGTCTGAGCAGTTCTTC,CAISESLAGGSEQFF
TRBV2,TRBD1,few,TRBJ1-2,13,TGTGCCAGCAGAGACACAGGGGATCGTCTCTACACCTTC,CASRDTGDRLYTF
TRBV29-1,-,-,TRBJ2-3,15,TGCAGCGTTGCCGCTGGCGGATATAGCACAGATACGCAGTATTTT,CSVAAGGYSTDTQYF
TRBV19,-,-,TRBJ1-6,15,TGTGCCAGTAGTATATCTCAGGTCCGGAATTCACCCCTCCACTTT,CASSISQVRNSPLHF
TRBV2,-,-,TRBJ2-6,18,TGTGCCAGCAGTGCGGGGTGGAGGGCAAGCTCTGGGGCCAACGTCCTGACTTTC,CASSAGWRASSGANVLTF
TRBV18,-,-,TRBJ2-3,14,TGTGCCAGCTCACTTCGCGCGAGGGCCGATACGCAGTATTTT,CASSLRARADTQYF
TRBV20-1,-,-,TRBJ1-1,12,TGCAGTGCTAGTGAGATGGACTTAATGGCTTTCTTT,CSASEMDLMAFF
TRBV30,-,-,TRBJ2-3,14,TGTGCCTGGAGTGGGGGGCAGGGCACAGATACGCAGTATTTT,CAWSGGQGTDTQYF
TRBV15,TRBD1,-,TRBJ1-2,15,TGTGCCACCAGCAGCGGGGGACAGGGCTCCTATGGCTACACCTTC,CATSSGGQGSYGYTF
TRBV27,TRBD1,-,TRBJ2-1,16,TGTGCCAGCAGTTTATATACGGGACAGGGTTGGAATGAGCAGTTCTTC,CASSLYTGQGWNEQFF
TRBV3-1/TRBV3-2,TRBD1,-,TRBJ1-6,14,TGTGCCAGCAGCCAAGGGGACAGTAATTCACCCCTCCACTTT,CASSQGDSNSPLHF
TRBV6-2/TRBV6-3,-,-,TRBJ2-1,15,TGTGCCAGCAGTTGGTCGCGGGTAGACTACAATGAGCAGTTCTTC,CASSWSRVDYNEQFF
TRBV18,-,few,TRBJ1-3,16,-,CASSPFGPGPGNTIYF
TRBV30,-,-,TRBJ1-2,13,TGTGCCTTCTCTTGGGGGGGTTCCTATGGCTACACCTTC,CAFSWGGSYGYTF
TRBV2,TRBD1,-,TRBJ1-6,17,TGTGCCAGCAGTGAAGCGGGTACAGGGGCGAACAATTCACCCCTCCACTTT,CASSEAGTGANNSPLHF
TRBV15,-,-,TRBJ1-6,16,TGTGCCACCAGCCACGGGATCAGCTCCTATAATTCACCCCTCCACTTT,CATSHGISSYNSPLHF
TRBV15,-,-,TRBJ1-1,16,TGTGCCACCAGCAGAGGAGCGGCCCTCCGAGACACTGAAGCTTTCTTT,CATSRGAALRDTEAFF
TRBV7-9,TRBD1,once,TRBJ1-4,16,TGTGCCAGCAGCTCGACAGGGGGCGCAACTAATGAAAAACTGTTTTTT,CASSSTGGATNEKLFF
TRBV4-2,TRBD2,few,TRBJ2-3,19,TGTGCCAGCAGCCCGTACGCGGCAGACACTAGCGGGGGGGAGGATACGCAGTATTTT,CASSPYAADTSGGEDTQYF
TRBV6-5,TRBD1,-,TRBJ1-1,13,TGTGCCACGAGTACAGGGGCGAACACTGAAGCTTTCTTT,CATSTGANTEAFF
TRBV7-3,TRBD1,-,TRBJ2-3,13,TGTGCCAGCAGCCCCCAGGGGGCTGATACGCAGTATTTT,CASSPQGADTQYF
TRBV27,-,-,TRBJ1-5,15,TGTGCCAGCAGTCGAAGGGGGAGGGGAGGTCAGCCCCAGCATTTT,CASSRRGRGGQPQHF
TRBV29-1,TRBD1,-,TRBJ1-1,16,TGCAGCGTTGAAGGGGACAGGAGACCTCGGGACACTGAAGCTTTCTTT,CSVEGDRRPRDTEAFF
TRBV18,-,-,TRBJ1-2,13,TGTGCCAGCTCACCGCGCGAGAACTATGGCTACACCTTC,CASSPRENYGYTF
TRBV6-5,-,-,TRBJ1-3,16,TGTGCCAGCAGTTACTCGAAGCGGGTCTTTGGAAACACCATATATTTT,CASSYSKRVFGNTIYF
TRBV5-1,-,-,TRBJ1-6,15,TGCGCCAGCGCGCCTCACGGGGACATAGAATCACCCCTCCACTTT,CASAPHGDIESPLHF
TRBV18,-,-,TRBJ1-1,14,TGTGCCAGCTCACCCTCAGGTGGAAACACTGAAGCTTTCTTT,CASSPSGGNTEAFF
TRBV7-3,-,-,TRBJ2-3,14,TGTGCCAGCAGCTACGGGACTGCCGCAGATACGCAGTATTTT,CASSYGTAADTQYF